The source of this T cell receptor beta chain is a study of response to subunit inactivated influenza vaccine. This clonotype was seen many times. Its cognate antigen is unknown. TCRdb re-analysed the RT-PCR reads in MiXCR, keeping a single row per CDR3 protein. This sample has 650,000 to 800,000 distinct CDR3 sequences, with approximately 15% found just once. Study-wide results and limits: It was the authors' suggestion that each seasonal influenza vaccination recruits few new T cells.

The germline V and J ends were trimmed by 7 bases and 4 bases, with 16 bases remaining between them. Germline V gene sequence: CDR1 SQVTM, CDR2 ANQGSEA. This CDR3 has 13 residues. The material was PBMCs from blood, obtained about 14 days before vaccination. The clonotype comes from a man aged 50 to 60 who received an inactivated influenza vaccine. The chain employs TRBV29-1 and TRBJ1-2; no reliable D call. The CDR3 loop reads CSALGSRPYGYTF. CDR3 DNA sequence: TGCAGCGCTCTGGGCAGTCGTCCCTATGGCTACACCTTC.